This T cell receptor (beta chain) was recorded in a study of blood T cell repertoires in COVID-19. The V gene lost 4 bases and the J gene lost 4 bases, with 11 bases spanning the gap. The CDR3 runs 13 residues. In germline, CDR1 is SGHRS, CDR2 YFSETQ. Original handling: From reference gene primer amplification, estimates of nucleated cell counts were derived. Using immunoSEQ multiplex PCR, the repertoire was profiled, and TCRdb retains in-frame clones only, with some absent. D and trimming come from the DNA, and the V and J calls and clone size come from that table. The table lists some 260,000 clones, 86% of them singletons. The participants were between about 18 and 89 years old and came from 24 US areas. In assigning cohorts, the study relied on participant-reported clinical history. Recovered status in Cohort 3 required two negative PCRs, clearance, or symptom resolution.

This chain links TRBV5-1 with TRBJ1-1, with a weak D call TRBD1 (6 bases). The receptor was isolated from a man aged 40-49 years who had recovered from COVID-19. The specimen was PBMCs or T cells enriched from blood (not recorded which). The chain's CDR3 is CASSQTTGTEAFF. The CDR3 nucleotides read TGCGCCAGCAGCCAAACGACAGGCACTGAAGCTTTCTTT.